The rows below give T cell receptor beta chains drawn from one sample of a study of blood T cells in healthy people across ages. TCRdb re-derived calls from the 5' RACE reads in MiXCR, one entry per CDR3 protein. The sample includes some 550,000 distinct CDR3 sequences, about 45% of them seen just once. The sample was blood. The receptors derive from a man at least 80 years old in good health. Each CDR3 is given with its conserved first and last residue. A D gene is named only where the DNA matches it firmly. Part of the rows lack a size; the others show once, few, many or a class for expanded clones.

d_call clone_size j_call v_call cdr3_nt cdr3_aa
TRBD1 - TRBJ2-3 TRBV7-2 TGTGCCAGCACCCGAGGGGACAGGGGGCGAAATACGCAGTATTTT CASTRGDRGRNTQYF
TRBD2 - TRBJ2-5 TRBV27 TGTGCCAGCGGCAACCCTAGGACTAGCGGCTACAATGAGCAGTACTTC CASGNPRTSGYNEQYF
TRBD1 - TRBJ1-6 TRBV20-1 TGCAGTGCTAGATACGGGACAGGGGATTCACCCCTCCACTTT CSARYGTGDSPLHF
- - TRBJ2-3 TRBV29-1 TGCAGCGTTAAAGGGGCGGGTACAGATACGCAGTATTTT CSVKGAGTDTQYF
TRBD2 - TRBJ2-3 TRBV2 TGTGCCAGCAGACTACTAGCGGGGGGGCCCGATACGCAGTATTTT CASRLLAGGPDTQYF
- - TRBJ2-1 TRBV29-1 TGCAGCGTTGAAGAGATGTCGGATGACGGTTCCTACGAGCAGTTCTTC CSVEEMSDDGSYEQFF
TRBD2 - TRBJ2-3 TRBV9 TGTGCCAGCAGCCCCCCGGGGGGGCCTAGCACAGATACGCAGTATTTT CASSPPGGPSTDTQYF
TRBD1 once TRBJ1-1 TRBV25-1 TGTGCCAGCAGTGCTTACAGGGGGAGAGGGACTGAAGCTTTCTTT CASSAYRGRGTEAFF
- many TRBJ1-2 TRBV7-9 TGTGCCAGCAGCCCCCCCGGGGGCCGATCGAACTATGGCTACACCTTC CASSPPGGRSNYGYTF
TRBD1 once TRBJ2-2 TRBV7-9 TGTGCCAGCAGCCCAACCCACCACAGGGGGAAGAACACCGGGGAGCTGTTTTTT CASSPTHHRGKNTGELFF
TRBD1 - TRBJ2-1 TRBV20-1 TGCAGTGCTCCCCTCCGGACAGGCCACAATGAGCAGTTCTTC CSAPLRTGHNEQFF
- - TRBJ2-1 TRBV15 TGTGCCACCAGCAGAGAAGTTGGGGATGAGCAGTTCTTC CATSREVGDEQFF
- - TRBJ2-7 TRBV10-2 TGCGCCAGCAGTGATACCGGGGCGTCCACCTACGAGCAGTACTTC CASSDTGASTYEQYF
- - TRBJ2-7 TRBV20-1 TGCAGTGCTAGAGATTCAGGCCGGGCTCTCAACAACGAGCAGTACTTC CSARDSGRALNNEQYF